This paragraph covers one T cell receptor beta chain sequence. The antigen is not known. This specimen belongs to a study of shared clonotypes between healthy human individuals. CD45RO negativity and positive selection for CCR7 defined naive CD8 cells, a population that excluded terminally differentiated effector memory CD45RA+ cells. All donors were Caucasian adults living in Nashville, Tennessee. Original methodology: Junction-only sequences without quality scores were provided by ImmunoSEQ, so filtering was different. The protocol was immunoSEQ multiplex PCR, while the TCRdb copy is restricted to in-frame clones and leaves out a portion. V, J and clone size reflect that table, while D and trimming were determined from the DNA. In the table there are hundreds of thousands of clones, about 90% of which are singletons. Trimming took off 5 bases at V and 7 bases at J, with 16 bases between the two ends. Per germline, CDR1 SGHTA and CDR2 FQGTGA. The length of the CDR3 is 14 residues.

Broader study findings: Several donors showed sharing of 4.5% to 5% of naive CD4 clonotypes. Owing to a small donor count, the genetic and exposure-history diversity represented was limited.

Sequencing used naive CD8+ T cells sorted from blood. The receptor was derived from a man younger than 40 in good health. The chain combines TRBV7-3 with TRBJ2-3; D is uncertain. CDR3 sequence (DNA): TGTGCCAGCAGCCAAGACGTACAACATCATACGCAGTATTTT. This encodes CASSQDVQHHTQYF.